These 3 T cell receptor beta chains came from one sample sequenced in a study of blood T cell repertoires in COVID-19. The method was immunoSEQ multiplex PCR; TCRdb's version includes in-frame clones alone and lacks a portion of them. Counted here are approximately 160,000 clones, around 85% occurring once; the ten biggest clones make up 1% to 1.5%. Sequencing input: peripheral blood. These receptors were obtained from a man in his sixties who had recovered from COVID-19.

This sequence joins TRBV18 and TRBJ2-5; D call uncertain. The germline V and J ends were trimmed by 3 bases and 0 bases, with 5 bases remaining between them. The CDR3 contains 13 residues. The germline V gene has CDR1 KGHSH and CDR2 LQKENI. The CDR3 DNA reads as TGTGCCAGCTCACCTTCGTACCAAGAGACCCAGTACTTC. As protein: CASSPSYQETQYF.

J is TRBJ1-4 and V is TRBV7-9, with D possibly TRBD1 on 6 matching bases. The germline V gene encodes CDR1 SEHNR and CDR2 FQNEAQ (reference sequence). V dropped 5 bases and J dropped 0 bases, with 7 bases sitting between them. This CDR3 has 14 residues. CDR3 loop: CASSQGTTNEKLFF. The CDR3 nucleotides read TGTGCCAGCAGCCAGGGGACAACTAATGAAAAACTGTTTTTT.

The chain recombines TRBV10-3 with TRBJ2-3; D gene uncertain. There are 13 residues in the CDR3. V lost 5 bases and J 0 bases, leaving 6 bases between the germline ends. Germline CDR1 ENHRY, CDR2 SYGVKD. The CDR3 nucleotides are TGTGCCATCAGTTACAAAAGCACAGATACGCAGTATTTT. Its protein is CAISYKSTDTQYF.